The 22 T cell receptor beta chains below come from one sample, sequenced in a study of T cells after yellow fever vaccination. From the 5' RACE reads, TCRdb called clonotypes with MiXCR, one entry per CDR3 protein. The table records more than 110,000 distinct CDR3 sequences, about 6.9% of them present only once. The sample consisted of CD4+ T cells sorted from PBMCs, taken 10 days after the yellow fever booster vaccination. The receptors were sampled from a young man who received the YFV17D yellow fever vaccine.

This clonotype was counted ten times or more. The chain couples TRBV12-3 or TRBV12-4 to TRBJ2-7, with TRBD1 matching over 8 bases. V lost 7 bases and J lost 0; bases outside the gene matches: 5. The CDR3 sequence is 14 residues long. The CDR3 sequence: CASTTGGSSYEQYF. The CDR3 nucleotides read TGTGCCAGCACTACAGGGGGGAGCTCCTACGAGCAGTACTTC.

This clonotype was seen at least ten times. DNA for the CDR3: TGTGCCAGCAGCTCTAGCGGAAATGCGCCTGAGCAGTTCTTC. Translating gives CASSSSGNAPEQFF. The J gene is TRBJ2-1, the V gene TRBV7-6; 7 bases line up with TRBD2. The CDR3 extends over 14 amino acids. The germline CDR1 and CDR2 sequences are SGHVS and FNYEAQ. V was clipped by 4 bases and J by 9 bases; unmatched bases: 9.

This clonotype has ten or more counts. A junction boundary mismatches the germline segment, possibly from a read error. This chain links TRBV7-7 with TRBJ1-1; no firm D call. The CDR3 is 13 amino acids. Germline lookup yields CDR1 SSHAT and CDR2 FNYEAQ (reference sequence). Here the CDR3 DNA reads TGTGCTAGCAGCTTTGACAAAAACACTGAAGCTTTCTTT. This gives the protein CASSFDKNTEAFF.

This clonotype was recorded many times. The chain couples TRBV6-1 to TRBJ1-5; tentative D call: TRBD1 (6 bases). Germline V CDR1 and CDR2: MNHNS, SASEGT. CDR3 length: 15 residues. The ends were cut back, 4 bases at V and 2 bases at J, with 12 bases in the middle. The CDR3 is CASSAGGAGNQPQHF. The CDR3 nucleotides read TGTGCCAGCAGTGCCGGGGGCGCAGGCAATCAGCCCCAGCATTTT.

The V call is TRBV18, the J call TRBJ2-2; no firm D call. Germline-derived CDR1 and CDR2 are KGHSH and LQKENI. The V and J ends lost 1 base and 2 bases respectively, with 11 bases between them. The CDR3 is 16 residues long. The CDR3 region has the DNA TGTGCCAGCTCACCACGTATACTTTCAAACACCGGGGAGCTGTTTTTT. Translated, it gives CASSPRILSNTGELFF. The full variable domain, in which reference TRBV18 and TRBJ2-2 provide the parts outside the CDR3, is NAGVMQNPRHLVRRRGQEARLRCSPMKGHSHVYWYRQLPEEGLKFMVYLQKENIIDESGMPKERFSAEFPKEGPSILRIQQVVRGDSAAYFCASSPRILSNTGELFFGEGSRLTVL.

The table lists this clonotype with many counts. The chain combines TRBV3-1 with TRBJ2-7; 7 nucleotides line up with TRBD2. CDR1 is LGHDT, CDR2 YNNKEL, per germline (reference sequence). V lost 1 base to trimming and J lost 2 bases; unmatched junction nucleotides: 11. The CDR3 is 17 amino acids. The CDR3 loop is CASSQGGGLGLTYEQYF. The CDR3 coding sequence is TGTGCCAGCAGCCAAGGGGGGGGTCTGGGACTAACCTACGAGCAGTACTTC.

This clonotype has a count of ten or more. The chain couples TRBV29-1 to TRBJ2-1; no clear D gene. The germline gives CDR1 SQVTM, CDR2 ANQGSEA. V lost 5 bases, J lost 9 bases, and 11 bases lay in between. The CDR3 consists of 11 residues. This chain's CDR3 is CSVLEGREQFF. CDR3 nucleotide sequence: TGCAGCGTTCTCGAAGGACGTGAGCAGTTCTTC.

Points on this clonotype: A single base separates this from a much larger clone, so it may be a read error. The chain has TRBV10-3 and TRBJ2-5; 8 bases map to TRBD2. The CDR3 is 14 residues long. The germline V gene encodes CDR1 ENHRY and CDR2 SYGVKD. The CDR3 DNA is TGTGCCATCAGTGATCCGGGGGGGGCAGAGACCCAGCACTTC. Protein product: CAISDPGGAETQHF.

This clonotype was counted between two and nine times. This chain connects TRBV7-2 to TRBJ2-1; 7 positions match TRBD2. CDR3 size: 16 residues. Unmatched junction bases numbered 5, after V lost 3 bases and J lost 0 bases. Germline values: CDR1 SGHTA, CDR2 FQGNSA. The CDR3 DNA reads TGTGCCAGCAGCTTCATCGGGAGGCCCTCCTACAATGAGCAGTTCTTC. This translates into CASSFIGRPSYNEQFF. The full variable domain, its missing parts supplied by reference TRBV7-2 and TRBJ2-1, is GAGVSQSPSNKVTEKGKDVELRCDPISGHTALYWYRQSLGQGLEFLIYFQGNSAPDKSGLPSDRFSAERTGGSVSTLTIQRTQQEDSAVYLCASSFIGRPSYNEQFFGPGTRLTVL.

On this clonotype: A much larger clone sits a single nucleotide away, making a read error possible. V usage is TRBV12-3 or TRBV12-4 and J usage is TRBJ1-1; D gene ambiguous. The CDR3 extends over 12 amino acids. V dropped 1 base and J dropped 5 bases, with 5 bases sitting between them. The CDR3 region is CASSLGETEAFF. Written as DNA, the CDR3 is TGTGCCAGCAGTTTAGGCGAGACTGAAGCTTTCTTT.

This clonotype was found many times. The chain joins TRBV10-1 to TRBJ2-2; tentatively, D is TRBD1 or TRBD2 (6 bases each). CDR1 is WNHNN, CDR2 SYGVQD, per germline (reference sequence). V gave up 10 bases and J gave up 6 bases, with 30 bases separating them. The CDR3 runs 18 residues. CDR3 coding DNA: TGCGCCAACCCCTCTCTGGGGGGCGAGGGTGTAGGCGCCGGGGAGCTGTTTTTT. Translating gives CANPSLGGEGVGAGELFF.

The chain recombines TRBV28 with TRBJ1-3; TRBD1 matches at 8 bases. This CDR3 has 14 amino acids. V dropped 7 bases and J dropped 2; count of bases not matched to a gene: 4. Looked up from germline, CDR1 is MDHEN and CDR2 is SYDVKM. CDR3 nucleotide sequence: TGTGCCAGCACCTGGACAGGGACTGGAAACACCATATATTTT. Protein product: CASTWTGTGNTIYF.

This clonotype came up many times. The CDR3 sequence: CSASLAEAIHNEQFF. CDR3 in DNA: TGCAGTGCTAGCTTAGCGGAGGCAATTCACAATGAGCAGTTCTTC. This chain links TRBV20-1 with TRBJ2-1, with D possibly TRBD2 on 6 matching bases. This CDR3 spans 15 amino acids. V lost 3 bases to trimming and J lost 5 bases, with 17 bases between them. Germline-derived CDR1 and CDR2 are DFQATT and SNEGSKA (reference sequence).

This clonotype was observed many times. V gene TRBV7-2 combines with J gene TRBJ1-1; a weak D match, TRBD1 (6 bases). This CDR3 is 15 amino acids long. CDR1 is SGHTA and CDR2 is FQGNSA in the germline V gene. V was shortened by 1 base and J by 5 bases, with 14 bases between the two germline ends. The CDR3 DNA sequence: TGTGCCAGCAGCTTAGGGCCGGGGGCGAGGACTGAAGCTTTCTTT. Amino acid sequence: CASSLGPGARTEAFF.

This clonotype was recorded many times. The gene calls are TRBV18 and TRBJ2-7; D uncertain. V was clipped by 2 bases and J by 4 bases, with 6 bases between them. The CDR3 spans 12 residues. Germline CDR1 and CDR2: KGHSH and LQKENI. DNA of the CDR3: TGTGCCAGCTCACCAACCCTTTACGAGCAGTACTTC. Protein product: CASSPTLYEQYF.

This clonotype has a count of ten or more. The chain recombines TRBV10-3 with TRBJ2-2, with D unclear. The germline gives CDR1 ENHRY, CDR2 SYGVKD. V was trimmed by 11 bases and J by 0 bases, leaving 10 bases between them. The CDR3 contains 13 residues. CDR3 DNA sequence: TGTGCCGCAGGACGGACGAACACCGGGGAGCTGTTTTTT. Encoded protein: CAAGRTNTGELFF.

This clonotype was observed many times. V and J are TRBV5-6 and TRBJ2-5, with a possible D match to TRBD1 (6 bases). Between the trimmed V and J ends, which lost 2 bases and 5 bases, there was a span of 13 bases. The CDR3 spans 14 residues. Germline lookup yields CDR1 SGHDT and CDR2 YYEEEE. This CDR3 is CASSFTGTSETQYF. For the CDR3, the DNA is TGTGCCAGCAGCTTCACGGGGACATCTGAGACCCAGTACTTC.

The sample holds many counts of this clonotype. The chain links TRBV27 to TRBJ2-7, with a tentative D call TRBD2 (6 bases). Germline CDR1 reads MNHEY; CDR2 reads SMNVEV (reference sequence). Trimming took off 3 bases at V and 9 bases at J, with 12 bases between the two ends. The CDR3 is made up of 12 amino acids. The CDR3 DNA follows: TGTGCCAGCAGTTTTATTTCGGGAGTGCAGTACTTC. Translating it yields CASSFISGVQYF.

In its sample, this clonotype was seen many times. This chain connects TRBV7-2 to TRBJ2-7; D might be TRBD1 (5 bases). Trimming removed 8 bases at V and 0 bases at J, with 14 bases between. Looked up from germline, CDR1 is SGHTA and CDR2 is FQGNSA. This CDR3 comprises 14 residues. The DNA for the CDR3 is TGTGCCAGCGGCATCGACAGACTCTCCTACGAGCAGTACTTC. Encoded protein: CASGIDRLSYEQYF.

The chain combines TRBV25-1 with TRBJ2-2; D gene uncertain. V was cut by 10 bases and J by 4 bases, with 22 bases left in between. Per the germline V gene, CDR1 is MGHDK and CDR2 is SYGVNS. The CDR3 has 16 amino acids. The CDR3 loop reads CAMGPGRHCCTGELFF. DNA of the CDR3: TGTGCCATGGGCCCCGGGCGGCACTGCTGCACCGGGGAGCTGTTTTTT.

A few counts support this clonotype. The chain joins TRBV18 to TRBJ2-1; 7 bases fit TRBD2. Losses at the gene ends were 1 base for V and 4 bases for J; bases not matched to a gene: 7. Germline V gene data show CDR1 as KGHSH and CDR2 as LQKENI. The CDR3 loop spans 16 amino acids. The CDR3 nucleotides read TGTGCCAGCTCACCACGGACTAGTAAGTTGTACAATGAGCAGTTCTTC. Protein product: CASSPRTSKLYNEQFF. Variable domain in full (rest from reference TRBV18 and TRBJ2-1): NAGVMQNPRHLVRRRGQEARLRCSPMKGHSHVYWYRQLPEEGLKFMVYLQKENIIDESGMPKERFSAEFPKEGPSILRIQQVVRGDSAAYFCASSPRTSKLYNEQFFGPGTRLTVL.

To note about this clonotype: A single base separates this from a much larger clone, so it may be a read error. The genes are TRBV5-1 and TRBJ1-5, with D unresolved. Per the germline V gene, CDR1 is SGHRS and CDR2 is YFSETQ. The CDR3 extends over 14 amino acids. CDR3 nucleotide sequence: TGCGCCAGAAGCTTATTAGGGTCGGATCAGCCCCAGCATTTT. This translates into CARSLLGSDQPQHF. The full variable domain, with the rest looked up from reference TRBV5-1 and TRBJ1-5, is KAGVTQTPRYLIKTRGQQVTLSCSPISGHRSVSWYQQTPGQGLQFLFEYFSETQRNKGNFPGRFSGRQFSNSRSEMNVSTLELGDSALYLCARSLLGSDQPQHFGDGTRLSIL.